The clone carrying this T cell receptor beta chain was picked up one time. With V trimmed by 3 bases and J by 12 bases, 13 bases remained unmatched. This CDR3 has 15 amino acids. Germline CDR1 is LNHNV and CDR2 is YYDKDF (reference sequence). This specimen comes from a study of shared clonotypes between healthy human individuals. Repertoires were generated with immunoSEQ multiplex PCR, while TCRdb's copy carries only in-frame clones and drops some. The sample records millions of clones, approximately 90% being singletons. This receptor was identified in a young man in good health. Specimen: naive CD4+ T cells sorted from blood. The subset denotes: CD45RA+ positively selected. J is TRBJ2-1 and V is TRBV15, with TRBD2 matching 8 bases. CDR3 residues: CATSRGGREAQRQFF. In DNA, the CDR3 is TGTGCCACCAGCAGGGGGGGGCGGGAGGCGCAGAGGCAGTTCTTC.